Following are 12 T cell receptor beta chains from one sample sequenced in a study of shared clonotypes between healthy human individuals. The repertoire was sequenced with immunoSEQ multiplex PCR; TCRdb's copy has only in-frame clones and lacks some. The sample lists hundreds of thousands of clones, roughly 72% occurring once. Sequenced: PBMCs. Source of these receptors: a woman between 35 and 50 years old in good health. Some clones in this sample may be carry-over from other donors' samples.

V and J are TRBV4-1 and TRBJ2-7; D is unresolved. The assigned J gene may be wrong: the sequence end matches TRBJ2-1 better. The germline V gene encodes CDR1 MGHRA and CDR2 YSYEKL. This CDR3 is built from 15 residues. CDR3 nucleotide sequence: TGCGCCAGCAGCCAAGCGGACCGGAACTACAATGAGCAGTTCTTC. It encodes CASSQADRNYNEQFF.

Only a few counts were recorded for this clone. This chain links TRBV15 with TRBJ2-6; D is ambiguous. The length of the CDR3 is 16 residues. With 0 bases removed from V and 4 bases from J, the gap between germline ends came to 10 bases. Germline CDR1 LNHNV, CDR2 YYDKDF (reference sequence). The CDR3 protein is CATSRDKGSGANVLTF. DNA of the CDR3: TGTGCCACCAGCAGAGATAAAGGGTCCGGGGCCAACGTCCTGACTTTC.

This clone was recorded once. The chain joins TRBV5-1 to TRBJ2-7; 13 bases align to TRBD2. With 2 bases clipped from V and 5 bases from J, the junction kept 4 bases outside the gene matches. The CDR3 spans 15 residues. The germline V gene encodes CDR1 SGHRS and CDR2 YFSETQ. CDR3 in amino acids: CASSFGTSGTNEQYF. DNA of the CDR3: TGCGCCAGCAGCTTCGGGACTAGCGGGACCAACGAGCAGTACTTC.

DNA of the CDR3: TGTGCCAGCAGCTTGGTGGGGACCCCCGGGGGGTACTTC. It translates to CASSLVGTPGGYF. The chain uses TRBV5-4 and TRBJ2-5; D is perhaps TRBD2 (6 bases). CDR1 SGHNT and CDR2 YYREEE come from the germline V gene (reference sequence). This CDR3 has 13 amino acids. The germline V and J ends were trimmed by 0 bases and 13 bases, with 16 bases remaining between them.

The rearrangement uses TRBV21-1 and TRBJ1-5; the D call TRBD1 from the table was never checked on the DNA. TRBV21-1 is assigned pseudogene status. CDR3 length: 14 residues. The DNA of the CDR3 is TGTGCCAGCAGCATGGCAGGGGGGAATCAGCCCCAGCATTTT. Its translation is CASSMAGGNQPQHF.

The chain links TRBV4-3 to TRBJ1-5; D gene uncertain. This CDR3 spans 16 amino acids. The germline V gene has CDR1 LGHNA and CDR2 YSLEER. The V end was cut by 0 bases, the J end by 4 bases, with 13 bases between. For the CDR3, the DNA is TGCGCCAGCAGCCAAGATACCCCGGGAAGTAATCAGCCCCAGCATTTT. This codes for CASSQDTPGSNQPQHF.

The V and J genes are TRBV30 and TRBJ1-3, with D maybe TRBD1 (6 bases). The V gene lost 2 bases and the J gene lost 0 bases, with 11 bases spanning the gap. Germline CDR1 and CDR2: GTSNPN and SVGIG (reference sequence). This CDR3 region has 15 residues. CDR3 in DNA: TGTGCCTGGAGTACAGGGATGCTCTCTGGAAACACCATATATTTT. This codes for CAWSTGMLSGNTIYF. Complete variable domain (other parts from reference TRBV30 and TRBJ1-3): SQTIHQWPATLVQPVGSPLSLECTVEGTSNPNLYWYRQAAGRGLQLLFYSVGIGQISSEVPQNLSASRPQDRQFILSSKKLLLSDSGFYLCAWSTGMLSGNTIYFGEGSWLTVV.

The CDR3 sequence is CASSPEPQRSMDGYTF. The CDR3 DNA reads as TGTGCCAGCAGCCCTGAGCCACAGCGAAGCATGGATGGCTACACCTTC. The V gene is TRBV5-4, the J gene TRBJ1-2; D is uncertain. The CDR3 is 16 amino acids. The V and J ends lost 4 bases and 6 bases respectively, with 22 bases between them. Germline V gene lookup returns CDR1 SGHNT and CDR2 YYREEE (reference sequence).

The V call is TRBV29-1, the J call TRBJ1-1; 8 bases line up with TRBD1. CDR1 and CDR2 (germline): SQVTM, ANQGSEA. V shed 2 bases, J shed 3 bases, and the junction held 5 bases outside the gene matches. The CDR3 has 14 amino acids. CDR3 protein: CSVETGGLDTEAFF. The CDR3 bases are TGCAGCGTTGAAACAGGGGGGCTGGACACTGAAGCTTTCTTT.

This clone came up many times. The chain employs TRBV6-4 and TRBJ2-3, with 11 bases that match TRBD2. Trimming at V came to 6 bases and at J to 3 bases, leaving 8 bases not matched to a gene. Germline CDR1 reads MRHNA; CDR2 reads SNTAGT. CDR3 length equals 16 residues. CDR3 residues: CASSATSGKGTDTQYF. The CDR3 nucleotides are TGTGCCAGCAGCGCGACTAGCGGGAAAGGGACAGATACGCAGTATTTT.

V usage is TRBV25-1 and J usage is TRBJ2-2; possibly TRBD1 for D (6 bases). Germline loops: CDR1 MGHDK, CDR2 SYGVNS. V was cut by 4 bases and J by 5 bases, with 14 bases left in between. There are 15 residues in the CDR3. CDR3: CASSGKTGVTGELFF. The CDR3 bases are TGTGCCAGCAGTGGTAAGACAGGAGTAACCGGGGAGCTGTTTTTT.

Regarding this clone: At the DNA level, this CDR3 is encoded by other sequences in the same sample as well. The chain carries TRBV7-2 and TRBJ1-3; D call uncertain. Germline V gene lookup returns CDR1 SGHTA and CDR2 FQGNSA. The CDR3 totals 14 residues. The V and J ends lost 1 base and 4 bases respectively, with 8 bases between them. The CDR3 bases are TGTGCCAGCAGCTTAGTGGGAATCGGAAACACCATATATTTT. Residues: CASSLVGIGNTIYF. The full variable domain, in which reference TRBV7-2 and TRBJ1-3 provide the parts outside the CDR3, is GAGVSQSPSNKVTEKGKDVELRCDPISGHTALYWYRQSLGQGLEFLIYFQGNSAPDKSGLPSDRFSAERTGGSVSTLTIQRTQQEDSAVYLCASSLVGIGNTIYFGEGSWLTVV.